One sample yielded the 32 T cell receptor beta chains listed below, sequenced in a study of tumor-infiltrating lymphocytes in primary liver carcinoma. TCR beta cDNA was prepared out of roughly 520 ng total RNA by means of a constant-region primer. Sequencing libraries for TCR beta derived from three nested multiplex PCR rounds that used slightly modified ARM-PCR. TRBV1-TRBV30 forward primers and a C-beta reverse primer were used in the first two PCR rounds, which each ran for about 11 cycles. TCRdb itself ran the multiplex PCR reads through MiXCR, one entry per CDR3 protein. The sample holds about 92,000 distinct CDR3 sequences, less than 75% seen once. Investigators took RNA and DNA out together from roughly 21-30 mg of unsorted bulk tissue. What was sequenced was tumor-adjacent normal liver tissue. The receptors were gathered from a man between 40 and 49 years old with primary liver carcinoma and hepatitis B virus infection.

This clonotype was seen more than once but under ten times. One end of the junction fails to match germline, which may point to a read error. The V and J genes are TRBV12-3 or TRBV12-4 and TRBJ2-1; D unresolved. CDR3 length equals 12 residues. DNA for the CDR3: TGTGCCGGCAGAGACAAATACAATGAGCACTTCTTC. This encodes CAGRDKYNEHFF.

Note on this clonotype: One junction end does not reproduce the germline sequence, and a read error may be involved. V gene TRBV7-8 combines with J gene TRBJ2-1; 7 bases align to TRBD2. The V gene's germline CDR1 is SGHVS and CDR2 FQNEAQ. This CDR3 contains 15 residues. The CDR3 here is CASRPSGPPLGEQFF. In DNA form, the CDR3 reads TGTGCCAGTAGGCCTAGCGGTCCCCCTCTCGGGGAGCAATTCTTC.

The J gene is TRBJ2-3, the V gene TRBV11-2; maybe TRBD2 (5 bases). CDR3 size: 16 residues. Germline values: CDR1 SGHAT, CDR2 FQNNGV. With 4 bases removed from V and 5 bases from J, the gap between germline ends came to 19 bases. The CDR3 spells CASSSGTLKARDTQYF. As DNA, the CDR3 is TGTGCCAGCAGCTCGGGAACTTTGAAGGCTCGAGATACGCAGTATTTT.

In regard to this clonotype: Germline is not matched at one junction end, which may reflect a read error. The V call is TRBV29-1, the J call TRBJ2-3; 7 bases are shared with TRBD2. The CDR3 length is 13 residues. In germline, CDR1 is SQVTM, CDR2 ANQGSEA. CDR3 protein: CNVRAGTTYTQYF. The DNA of the CDR3 is TGCAACGTTCGAGCGGGGACCACATATACGCAGTATTTT.

Concerning this clonotype: Possible read error: a much larger clone is one base away. CDR3 residues: CASRLDSPGNTIYF. CDR3 nucleotide sequence: TGTGCCAGCAGGTTGGACAGCCCTGGAAACACCATATATTTT. V and J are TRBV5-5 and TRBJ1-3, with D maybe TRBD1 (6 bases). This CDR3 spans 14 amino acids. CDR1 and CDR2 (germline): SGHKS, YYEKEE (reference sequence).

In the case of this clonotype: A single base separates this from a much larger clone, so it may be a read error. The CDR3 loop is CAGSGQGPHSGRAHEQFF. CDR3 bases: TGTGCCGGCAGCGGACAGGGACCCCATAGCGGGAGGGCCCATGAGCAGTTCTTC. The rearrangement uses TRBV5-4 and TRBJ2-1; the match to TRBD2 covers 11 bases. The germline V gene has CDR1 SGHNT and CDR2 YYREEE (reference sequence). The length of the CDR3 is 18 residues.

This chain uses TRBV19 with TRBJ2-4; unclear D gene. From germline, CDR1 is LNHDA and CDR2 SQIVND (reference sequence). The CDR3 is 13 residues long. V was shortened by 5 bases and J by 0 bases, with 5 bases between the two germline ends. The CDR3 reads CASSLLAKNIQYF. The CDR3 nucleotides read TGTGCCAGTAGTTTGTTAGCCAAAAACATTCAGTACTTC.

On this clonotype: The CDR3 carries no conserved terminal phenylalanine or tryptophan, so it likely arises from a read error. This chain uses TRBV11-2 with TRBJ1-1; D is ambiguous. Germline lookup yields CDR1 SGHAT and CDR2 FQNNGV. The CDR3 runs to 12 residues. CDR3 region: CAISHDTVEAFY. CDR3 nucleotide sequence: TGTGCCATCAGCCACGACACTGTCGAGGCTTTCTAT.

On this clonotype itself: A junction boundary mismatches the germline segment, possibly from a read error. The chain combines TRBV5-6 with TRBJ2-3, with unresolved D. From germline, CDR1 is SGHDT and CDR2 YYEEEE. This CDR3 spans 14 amino acids. The CDR3 DNA is TGTGCCAGCAACCAGGACCTGGGAACAGATATGCAGTATTTT. It codes for CASNQDLGTDMQYF.

This chain uses TRBV6-1 with TRBJ1-2; possibly TRBD1 for D (5 bases). V lost 5 bases and J 2 bases, leaving 18 bases between the germline ends. The CDR3 extends over 16 amino acids. Germline V CDR1 and CDR2: MNHNS, SASEGT. As DNA, the CDR3 is TGTGCCAGCAGTCAGGATACCCGGGACGGGAACTATGGCTACACCTTC. Amino acids: CASSQDTRDGNYGYTF.

Turning to this clonotype: Its ends do not fully match the called genes, so a read error is possible. The V gene is TRBV11-2, the J gene TRBJ2-6, with D perhaps TRBD1 (5 bases). The CDR3 has 12 amino acids. Germline lookup yields CDR1 SGHAT and CDR2 FQNNGV. CDR3 nucleotides: TGTGCCAGCGGGGTTGGGGCCAACGTCCTGTCCTTC. The encoded protein is CASGVGANVLSF. Full variable domain (rest looked up from reference TRBV11-2 and TRBJ2-6): EAGVAQSPRYKIIEKRQSVAFWCNPISGHATLYWYQQILGQGPKLLIQFQNNGVVDDSQLPKDRFSAERLKGVDSTLKIQPAKLEDSAVYLCASGVGANVLSFGAGSRLTVL.

About this clonotype itself: The junction does not match germline at one end; this may be a read error. This chain links TRBV6-6 with TRBJ2-7; a weak D match, TRBD2 (5 bases). Germline CDR1 is MNHNY and CDR2 is SVGAGI (reference sequence). The CDR3 sequence is 16 residues long. Here the CDR3 DNA reads TGTGCCAGCAGTTCCCTCACTAACGGGGATCCCTATGAGCAGTACTTC. It yields the protein CASSSLTNGDPYEQYF.

Many counts were recorded for this clonotype. The rearrangement joins TRBV29-1 to TRBJ2-2; TRBD1 or TRBD2 may be the D gene (5 bases each). Germline values: CDR1 SQVTM, CDR2 ANQGSEA. The CDR3 spans 14 residues. The ends were cut back, 7 bases at V and 0 bases at J, with 12 bases in the middle. The CDR3 DNA sequence: TGCAGCGCGGGGACCGCCTCGAACACCGGGGAGCTGTTTTTT. It codes for CSAGTASNTGELFF.

The chain carries TRBV15 and TRBJ2-5, with TRBD1 as a possible D gene (6 bases). The germline CDR1 and CDR2 sequences are LNHNV and YYDKDF (reference sequence). With 0 bases removed from V and 2 bases from J, the gap between germline ends came to 10 bases. The CDR3 has 15 amino acids. CDR3 nucleotides: TGTGCCACCAGCAGAGATCAGGGGCAGCAAGAGACCCAGTACTTC. Protein sequence: CATSRDQGQQETQYF.

In this sample, this clonotype turned up a few times. A much larger clone lies a single base off, so this may be a read error. The chain uses TRBV6-2 or TRBV6-3 and TRBJ2-2; 9 nucleotides align to TRBD1. Per the germline V gene, CDR1 is MNHEY and CDR2 is SVGEGT. The CDR3 length is 15 residues. The CDR3, as DNA: TGTGCCAGCACCTTACAGGGGGCGGAAACCGGGGAGCCGTTTTTT. Translating gives CASTLQGAETGEPFF.

Concerning this clonotype: One junction end does not reproduce the germline sequence, and a read error may be involved. The CDR3 DNA is TGCACCAGCAGCCTGTCGGCGGGATATGGCTACACCTTC. Translation: CTSSLSAGYGYTF. The chain joins TRBV4-1 to TRBJ1-2; D unresolved. Germline values: CDR1 MGHRA, CDR2 YSYEKL. The CDR3 runs to 13 residues.

With regard to this clonotype: This sequence may be a read error, since a much larger clone differs from it by one base. The rearrangement uses TRBV5-1 and TRBJ2-7; TRBD2 aligns across 8 bases. The CDR3 extends over 16 amino acids. The V gene end was trimmed by 0 bases and the J gene end by 0 bases; junction bases not matched to a gene: 5. CDR1 is SGHRS and CDR2 is YFSETQ in the germline V gene. The CDR3 DNA sequence: TGCGCCAGCAGCTTGGAAGCCGGGGGGGGCTCCTACGAGCAGTACTTC. It is translated as CASSLEAGGGSYEQYF.

This clonotype has just one count. A read error may explain this, as a much larger clone is one base away. This chain links TRBV30 with TRBJ1-2, with 9 bases fitting TRBD1. Germline V gene sequence: CDR1 GTSNPN, CDR2 SVGIG (reference sequence). V trimming: 4 bases; J trimming: 7 bases; junction bases outside the gene matches: 13. The CDR3 loop spans 15 amino acids. The CDR3 DNA reads as TGTGCCTGGATCGGAACCCTACAGGGGGCGCGTGGCTACACCTTC. Its translation is CAWIGTLQGARGYTF.

This clonotype was recorded at least ten times. The gene calls are TRBV6-2 or TRBV6-3 and TRBJ2-1, with TRBD2 matching over 12 bases. This CDR3 has 17 residues. After removal of 5 bases from V and 4 bases from J, the junction contained 9 bases not matched to a gene. From germline, CDR1 is MNHEY and CDR2 SVGEGT. The CDR3 coding sequence is TGTGCCAGCAGTCCGATTAATGGACTAGCGGGATACAATGAGCAGTTCTTC. The encoded protein is CASSPINGLAGYNEQFF.

Points on this clonotype: One end of the junction is discordant with germline, which a read error may explain. This sequence joins TRBV28 and TRBJ2-2, with TRBD2 matching over 7 bases. Germline V gene data show CDR1 as MDHEN and CDR2 as SYDVKM. This CDR3 region has 14 residues. CDR3 sequence reads: CATYGRENTGEVFF. DNA of the CDR3: TGTGCCACCTACGGGCGGGAGAACACCGGGGAGGTGTTTTTT.

Comment on this clonotype: One junction end disagrees with the germline gene, perhaps due to a read error. This chain joins TRBV11-2 and TRBJ2-5; D may be TRBD2 (6 bases). The CDR3 is 16 amino acids. Germline loops: CDR1 SGHAT, CDR2 FQNNGV. Written as DNA, the CDR3 is TGTGTAAGCAGATCCCGGGACTCGACCCACCAAGGGACCCAGTACTTC. It specifies CVSRSRDSTHQGTQYF.

Details on this clonotype: A much larger clone differs from this one at a single base, so this may be a read error. The chain joins TRBV12-5 to TRBJ2-3; 12 nucleotides align to TRBD2. Germline CDR1 and CDR2: LGHNT and FRNRAP. The CDR3 runs to 15 residues. The CDR3 reads CATGLGTSGSDTQYF. In nucleotides, the CDR3 is TGTGCTACTGGTTTGGGGACTAGCGGGTCAGATACGCAGTATTTT.

The chain links TRBV28 to TRBJ2-1, with 8 bases lining up with TRBD2. Germline V CDR1 and CDR2: MDHEN, SYDVKM. The CDR3 is 15 amino acids. V was clipped by 3 bases and J by 5 bases; unmatched bases: 6. The CDR3 DNA reads TGTGCCAGCAGTTTGAGCAGCGGGAGCCACAATGAGCAGTTCTTC. Translated, it gives CASSLSSGSHNEQFF.

The gene calls are TRBV7-9 and TRBJ1-4; 10 positions agree with TRBD1. The junction had 1 base not matched to a gene; V was cut back by 3 bases and J by 3 bases. The CDR3 contains 15 residues. Germline V gene lookup returns CDR1 SEHNR and CDR2 FQNEAQ (reference sequence). This chain's CDR3 is CASSLGTGANEKLFF. The CDR3 coding sequence is TGTGCCAGCAGCTTGGGGACAGGGGCTAATGAAAAACTGTTTTTT.

With regard to this clonotype: Germline and junction disagree at one end, which may indicate a read error. The chain couples TRBV30 to TRBJ2-1; TRBD2 matches 7 bases. The CDR3 has 13 amino acids. The germline CDR1 and CDR2 sequences are GTSNPN and SVGIG (reference sequence). The CDR3 nucleotides read TGTACCTGGAACCCGACTAGCCTGAATGAGCAGTTCTTC. The encoded protein is CTWNPTSLNEQFF. Based on the CDR3 plus reference TRBV30 and TRBJ2-1, the full variable domain is SQTIHQWPATLVQPVGSPLSLECTVEGTSNPNLYWYRQAAGRGLQLLFYSVGIGQISSEVPQNLSASRPQDRQFILSSKKLLLSDSGFYLCTWNPTSLNEQFFGPGTRLTVL.

The chain carries TRBV28 and TRBJ1-5; no definite D call. Germline CDR1 reads MDHEN; CDR2 reads SYDVKM. The CDR3 length is 16 residues. Trimming stripped 0 bases from V and 2 bases from J, with 11 bases between. In nucleotides, the CDR3 is TGTGCCAGCAGTTTATGGGGTGGGTTAGGCAATCAGCCCCAGCATTTT. This translates into CASSLWGGLGNQPQHF.

The rearrangement uses TRBV11-2 and TRBJ2-7; 8 nucleotides match TRBD2. The CDR3 extends over 14 amino acids. The germline CDR1 and CDR2 sequences are SGHAT and FQNNGV. For the CDR3, the DNA is TGTGCTAGCAGCTTGGGGCGGGAGGCCTACGAGCAGTACGTC. It is translated as CASSLGREAYEQYV.

Remarks on this clonotype: The junction departs from germline at one end; a sequencing error may be responsible. The gene calls are TRBV9 and TRBJ2-5, with D possibly TRBD2 on 5 matching bases. Germline V gene data show CDR1 as SGDLS and CDR2 as YYNGEE. The CDR3 covers 14 residues. The CDR3 sequence: CASSATGIWETRYF. DNA of the CDR3: TGTGCCAGCAGCGCAACCGGCATATGGGAGACCCGGTACTTC.

Regarding this clonotype: This may arise from a read error, as a much more abundant clone is one base away. This rearrangement joins TRBV4-1 to TRBJ2-7; TRBD1 matches at 8 bases. The length of the CDR3 is 14 residues. Germline CDR1 reads MGHRA; CDR2 reads YSYEKL. In nucleotides, the CDR3 is TGCGCCAGCAGCCTGACAGGGGCTACCTACGAGCATTACTTC. Protein sequence: CASSLTGATYEHYF.

As for this clonotype: The junction shows a germline mismatch at one end, possibly a read error. This rearrangement joins TRBV10-3 to TRBJ2-2, with 10 bases aligning to TRBD2. Germline V CDR1 and CDR2: ENHRY, SYGVKD. The CDR3 is 18 residues long. CDR3 loop: CAISASERLAGVYGELFF. The DNA for the CDR3 is TGTGCCATCAGTGCCTCTGAGCGCCTAGCGGGAGTTTACGGGGAGCTGTTTTTC.

This clonotype has a count of ten or more. The chain joins TRBV5-4 to TRBJ2-5; 9 bases line up with TRBD2. Trimming at V came to 4 bases and at J to 5 bases, leaving 12 bases not matched to a gene. The CDR3 sequence is 16 residues long. Per the germline V gene, CDR1 is SGHNT and CDR2 is YYREEE (reference sequence). The CDR3 spells CASSGRREGLEETQYF. In DNA form, the CDR3 reads TGTGCCAGCAGCGGGAGGCGGGAGGGCCTAGAGGAGACCCAGTACTTC.

The V call is TRBV6-6, the J call TRBJ2-1; D is undetermined. Trimming stripped 6 bases from V and 0 bases from J, with 15 bases between. This CDR3 has 16 residues. CDR1 is MNHNY, CDR2 SVGAGI, per germline (reference sequence). The CDR3 reads CASSWNAENSYNEQFF. The CDR3 DNA reads TGTGCCAGCAGCTGGAACGCAGAGAACTCCTACAATGAGCAGTTCTTC.